One sample yielded the 18 T cell receptor beta chains listed below, sequenced in a study of T cell responses to AZD1222 COVID-19 vaccine. Libraries were prepared by immunoSEQ multiplex PCR; TCRdb keeps only in-frame clonotypes and omits some of them. Of approximately 220,000 clones in the sample, about 93% were seen once. Specimen: peripheral blood, collected on day 0 of MenACWY control vaccination. The origin of the receptors is an adult in good health.

The chain recombines TRBV15 with TRBJ1-5; D is unresolved. Per the germline V gene, CDR1 is LNHNV and CDR2 is YYDKDF (reference sequence). Trimming shortened V by 4 bases and J by 2 bases, and 9 bases separated the two germline ends. The CDR3 is 14 residues long. CDR3 residues: CATSTPGGNQPQHF. The CDR3 nucleotides read TGTGCCACCAGCACCCCGGGAGGCAATCAGCCCCAGCATTTT.

This rearrangement joins TRBV7-9 to TRBJ2-7, with D tentatively TRBD2 (7 bases). The CDR3 is 16 residues long. Germline-derived CDR1 and CDR2 are SEHNR and FQNEAQ (reference sequence). Trimming pared 2 bases from V and 12 bases from J, leaving 26 bases between. CDR3 bases: TGTGCCAGCAGCTTACAAGGTGCGGGGGCCGGATTGGGCTCGTACTTC. Translation: CASSLQGAGAGLGSYF.

The chain combines TRBV20-1 with TRBJ2-7, with TRBD1 matching 10 bases. Germline loops: CDR1 DFQATT, CDR2 SNEGSKA (reference sequence). V shed 3 bases and J 4 bases; nucleotides not matched to a gene: 6. The CDR3 runs 14 residues. The CDR3 nucleotides are TGCAGTGCTAGTACTAGGACAGGGGGATACGAGCAGTACTTC. This encodes CSASTRTGGYEQYF.

The chain links TRBV2 to TRBJ2-7, with 8 bases identical to TRBD2. Unmatched junction bases numbered 6, after V lost 8 bases and J lost 3 bases. The CDR3 is made up of 13 amino acids. The germline V gene has CDR1 SNHLY and CDR2 FYNNEI. CDR3 DNA: TGTGCCAGCCAAACTAGCGGTCTCTACGAGCAGTACTTC. Its translation is CASQTSGLYEQYF.

A word on this clone: The same CDR3 arises from other DNA sequences in this sample as well. This rearrangement joins TRBV18 to TRBJ1-5; tentatively, D is TRBD1 (5 bases). There are 12 residues in the CDR3. V was trimmed by 3 bases and J by 6 bases, leaving 6 bases between them. Germline CDR1 is KGHSH and CDR2 is LQKENI. The DNA of the CDR3 is TGTGCCAGCTCACCCGGGGCTCAGCCCCAGCATTTT. This gives the protein CASSPGAQPQHF.

The chain recombines TRBV6-5 with TRBJ2-2; 7 nucleotides agree with TRBD1. J gave up 2 bases and V 2 bases, and 5 bases lay outside the gene matches. CDR3 size: 16 residues. The germline CDR1 and CDR2 sequences are MNHEY and SVGAGI. The CDR3 sequence: CASSYQTGTNTGELFF. CDR3 sequence (DNA): TGTGCCAGCAGTTACCAGACAGGGACAAACACCGGGGAGCTGTTTTTT.

This sequence joins TRBV5-1 and TRBJ1-4, with 8 bases lining up with TRBD1. CDR3 size: 15 residues. CDR1 and CDR2 from the germline V gene are SGHRS and YFSETQ. The V and J ends lost 4 bases and 2 bases, in that order; junction bases with no gene match: 4. The CDR3 DNA reads TGCGCCAGCAGCGCAGGGGGCGCGACTAATGAAAAACTGTTTTTT. Translation: CASSAGGATNEKLFF.

The rearrangement uses TRBV19 and TRBJ1-4; 9 nucleotides agree with TRBD1. The CDR3 spans 15 residues. J was trimmed by 8 bases and V by 4 bases; bases with no gene match: 8. Germline CDR1 reads LNHDA; CDR2 reads SQIVND (reference sequence). CDR3: CASSRVQGASEKLFF. The CDR3 DNA is TGTGCCAGTAGTAGGGTACAGGGGGCATCCGAAAAACTGTTTTTT. Variable domain in full (rest from reference TRBV19 and TRBJ1-4): DGGITQSPKYLFRKEGQNVTLSCEQNLNHDAMYWYRQDPGQGLRLIYYSQIVNDFQKGDIAEGYSVSREKKESFPLTVTSAQKNPTAFYLCASSRVQGASEKLFFGSGTQLSVL.

The chain combines TRBV4-2 with TRBJ1-1; no definite D call. V dropped 3 bases and J dropped 0 bases, with 8 bases sitting between them. Germline CDR1 is LGHNA and CDR2 is YNFKEQ. CDR3 length: 14 amino acids. The CDR3, as DNA: TGTGCCAGCAGCCAGGCCTACATGAACACTGAAGCTTTCTTT. This encodes CASSQAYMNTEAFF.

This clone appeared a single time. The V call is TRBV7-9, the J call TRBJ1-5; 10 bases fit TRBD1. The V segment lost 5 bases and the J segment 6 bases; nucleotides outside the gene matches: 13. The germline V gene encodes CDR1 SEHNR and CDR2 FQNEAQ (reference sequence). This CDR3 region has 17 residues. The CDR3, as DNA: TGTGCCAGCAGCAAGGGGACAGGGGATTGGAAAAGTCAGCCCCAGCATTTT. Protein sequence: CASSKGTGDWKSQPQHF.

The gene calls are TRBV7-3 and TRBJ2-3; D might be TRBD2 (5 bases). This CDR3 has 15 amino acids. V lost 3 bases and J 5 bases, leaving 15 bases between the germline ends. CDR1 is SGHTA, CDR2 FQGTGA, per germline. CDR3 bases: TGTGCCAGCAGCTTGCGGCGGGCCGTGGAAGATACGCAGTATTTT. This encodes CASSLRRAVEDTQYF.

The chain couples TRBV9 to TRBJ2-5; D perhaps matches TRBD1 (6 bases). The CDR3 extends over 14 amino acids. Trimming took 4 bases from V and 1 from J, leaving 11 bases between them. Germline V lookup: CDR1 SGDLS, CDR2 YYNGEE. The CDR3 DNA reads as TGTGCCAGCAGCCCCGGGACAATCCAAGAGACCCAGTACTTC. This sequence encodes CASSPGTIQETQYF. Full variable domain (missing parts from reference TRBV9 and TRBJ2-5): DSGVTQTPKHLITATGQRVTLRCSPRSGDLSVYWYQQSLDQGLQFLIQYYNGEERAKGNILERFSAQQFPDLHSELNLSSLELGDSALYFCASSPGTIQETQYFGPGTRLLVL.

V gene TRBV9 combines with J gene TRBJ2-5, with 8 bases lining up with TRBD1. Germline assignment: CDR1 SGDLS and CDR2 YYNGEE. V was pared by 0 bases and J by 0 bases, with 4 bases of the junction left unmatched. The CDR3 has 16 residues. The CDR3 DNA reads TGTGCCAGCAGCGTAGGGCGGGACAGGCACCAAGAGACCCAGTACTTC. It yields the protein CASSVGRDRHQETQYF.

The V call is TRBV10-3, the J call TRBJ2-2, with TRBD1 identical over 9 bases. The V and J ends lost 5 bases and 4 bases, in that order; junction bases with no gene match: 11. The CDR3 covers 17 residues. The V gene's germline CDR1 is ENHRY and CDR2 SYGVKD. As DNA, the CDR3 is TGTGCCATCAGTCCCGGGACAGGGACGACAATCACCGGGGAGCTGTTTTTT. Amino acid sequence: CAISPGTGTTITGELFF.

This clone occurred once. V and J are TRBV13 and TRBJ2-3, with 7 bases fitting TRBD2. The germline CDR1 and CDR2 sequences are PRHDT and FYEKMQ (reference sequence). The CDR3 is made up of 12 amino acids. J lost 4 bases, V lost 6 bases, and 1 base had no gene match. The CDR3 protein is CASRAGADTQYF. CDR3 in DNA: TGTGCCAGCAGGGCGGGGGCAGATACGCAGTATTTT. The full variable domain, rest sourced from reference TRBV13 and TRBJ2-3, is AAGVIQSPRHLIKEKRETATLKCYPIPRHDTVYWYQQGPGQDPQFLISFYEKMQSDKGSIPDRFSAQQFSDYHSELNMSSLELGDSALYFCASRAGADTQYFGPGTRLTVL.

This chain links TRBV5-1 with TRBJ2-5; 8 bases map to TRBD1. CDR1 is SGHRS, CDR2 YFSETQ, per germline. The junction had 21 bases not matched to a gene; V was cut back by 5 bases and J by 9 bases. CDR3 size: 17 residues. The DNA for the CDR3 is TGCGCCAGCAGACCCACGCTTGGGACAGGTCCCCAAGGCGCCCAGTACTTC. Amino acids: CASRPTLGTGPQGAQYF.

A remark on this clone: Different DNA sequences within this sample yield the same CDR3. The V call is TRBV28, the J call TRBJ1-5; TRBD1 matches 9 bases. The CDR3 sequence is 15 residues long. Losses at the gene ends were 4 bases for V and 0 bases for J; bases not matched to a gene: 1. In germline, CDR1 is MDHEN, CDR2 SYDVKM. DNA of the CDR3: TGTGCCAGCAGTTCGGGACAGGGTAGCAATCAGCCCCAGCATTTT. Translated, it gives CASSSGQGSNQPQHF. The complete variable domain, with remaining parts taken from reference TRBV28 and TRBJ1-5, reads DVKVTQSSRYLVKRTGEKVFLECVQDMDHENMFWYRQDPGLGLRLIYFSYDVKMKEKGDIPEGYSVSREKKERFSLILESASTNQTSMYLCASSSGQGSNQPQHFGDGTRLSIL.

The chain employs TRBV2 and TRBJ1-6; D is perhaps TRBD1 (5 bases). Germline V gene data show CDR1 as SNHLY and CDR2 as FYNNEI. Trimming took 7 bases from V and 6 from J, leaving 16 bases between them. CDR3 size: 15 residues. CDR3 in amino acids: CASTLQRTPNSPLHF. In DNA, the CDR3 is TGTGCCAGCACCCTACAAAGGACACCTAATTCACCCCTCCACTTT.